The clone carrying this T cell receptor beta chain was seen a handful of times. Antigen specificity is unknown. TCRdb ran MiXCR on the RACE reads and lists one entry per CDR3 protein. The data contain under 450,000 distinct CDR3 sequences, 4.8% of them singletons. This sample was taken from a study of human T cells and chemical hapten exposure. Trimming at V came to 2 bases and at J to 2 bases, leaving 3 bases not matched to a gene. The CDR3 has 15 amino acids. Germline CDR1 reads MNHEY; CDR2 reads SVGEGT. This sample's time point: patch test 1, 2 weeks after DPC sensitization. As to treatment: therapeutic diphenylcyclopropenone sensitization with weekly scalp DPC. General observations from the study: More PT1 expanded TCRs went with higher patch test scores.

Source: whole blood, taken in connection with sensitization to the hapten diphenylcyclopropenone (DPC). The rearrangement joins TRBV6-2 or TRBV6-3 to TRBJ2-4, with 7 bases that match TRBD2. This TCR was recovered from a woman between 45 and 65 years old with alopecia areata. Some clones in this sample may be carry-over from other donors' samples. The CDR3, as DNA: TGTGCCAGCAGTTACGCCGGGACTACCAAAAACATTCAGTACTTC. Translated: CASSYAGTTKNIQYF.